This entry lists 28 T cell receptor beta chains sequenced from one sample in a study of blood T cell repertoires in COVID-19. The protocol was immunoSEQ multiplex PCR, while the TCRdb copy is restricted to in-frame clones and leaves out a portion. Among fewer than 450,000 clones listed, around nine tenths were seen once. The specimen sequenced was peripheral blood. The origin of the receptors is a woman younger than 35 who had recovered from COVID-19.

CDR3 sequence (DNA): TGCGCCAGCCAGGACTCCGCACGGCAGTATTTT. Translating it yields CASQDSARQYF. The chain combines TRBV10-2 with TRBJ2-3, with D possibly being TRBD2 (5 bases). The CDR3 is 11 amino acids. Germline CDR1 reads WSHSY; CDR2 reads SAAADI. Trimming left V 8 bases short and J 11 bases short, with 14 bases between.

The chain recombines TRBV7-9 with TRBJ1-4; perhaps TRBD1 as D (6 bases). The CDR3 sequence is 15 residues long. V lost 5 bases and J 4 bases, leaving 14 bases between the germline ends. Germline assignment: CDR1 SEHNR and CDR2 FQNEAQ (reference sequence). The CDR3 nucleotides read TGTGCCAGCAGCCCAATAGGGGGTGGTAATGAAAAACTGTTTTTT. Amino acid sequence: CASSPIGGGNEKLFF.

This chain uses TRBV11-2 with TRBJ2-5; no definite D call. CDR3 length: 14 amino acids. Trimming stripped 0 bases from V and 3 bases from J, with 8 bases between. CDR1 and CDR2 from the germline V gene are SGHAT and FQNNGV. CDR3: CASSLELLEETQYF. As DNA, the CDR3 is TGTGCCAGCAGCTTAGAACTCCTCGAAGAGACCCAGTACTTC.

The genes are TRBV7-9 and TRBJ2-1; 10 bases are a match to TRBD2. The trim removed 1 base at V and 4 bases at J, leaving 7 bases unmatched. The germline V gene has CDR1 SEHNR and CDR2 FQNEAQ (reference sequence). This CDR3 has 17 residues. The CDR3 protein is CASSLVASGSGYNEQFF. The CDR3 DNA reads as TGTGCCAGCAGCTTAGTGGCTAGCGGGAGTGGGTACAATGAGCAGTTCTTC. Looking up the rest from reference TRBV7-9 and TRBJ2-1 gives the full variable domain: DTGVSQNPRHKITKRGQNVTFRCDPISEHNRLYWYRQTLGQGPEFLTYFQNEAQLEKSRLLSDRFSAERPKGSFSTLEIQRTEQGDSAMYLCASSLVASGSGYNEQFFGPGTRLTVL.

The V call is TRBV28, the J call TRBJ1-1; D unclear. This CDR3 has 14 residues. V dropped 3 bases and J dropped 4 bases, with 12 bases sitting between them. Germline V gene sequence: CDR1 MDHEN, CDR2 SYDVKM. The CDR3 protein is CASSFFAESTEAFF. The CDR3 DNA reads TGTGCCAGCAGTTTTTTTGCGGAGAGCACTGAAGCTTTCTTT.

The chain is built from TRBV7-9 and TRBJ2-3, with TRBD2 identical over 8 bases. This CDR3 comprises 14 residues. Per the germline V gene, CDR1 is SEHNR and CDR2 is FQNEAQ (reference sequence). V trimming: 5 bases; J trimming: 3 bases; junction bases outside the gene matches: 4. The CDR3 protein is CASSLSGATDTQYF. The CDR3 coding sequence is TGTGCCAGCAGCCTTAGCGGGGCGACAGATACGCAGTATTTT. Full variable domain (remainder filled in from reference TRBV7-9 and TRBJ2-3): DTGVSQNPRHKITKRGQNVTFRCDPISEHNRLYWYRQTLGQGPEFLTYFQNEAQLEKSRLLSDRFSAERPKGSFSTLEIQRTEQGDSAMYLCASSLSGATDTQYFGPGTRLTVL.

The chain carries TRBV14 and TRBJ2-5; D not certain. CDR1 and CDR2 from the germline V gene are SGHDN and FVKESK. V was pared by 2 bases and J by 7 bases, with 8 bases between. The CDR3 runs to 12 residues. The CDR3 region is CASSQPPSTQYF. For the CDR3, the DNA is TGTGCCAGCAGCCAACCCCCTTCGACCCAGTACTTC.

This chain joins TRBV7-9 and TRBJ2-7; 7 bases are shared with TRBD1. The CDR3 is 13 amino acids. V was pared by 5 bases and J by 4 bases, with 5 bases of the junction left unmatched. Germline lookup yields CDR1 SEHNR and CDR2 FQNEAQ (reference sequence). This CDR3 reads CASSTGTAYEQYV. CDR3 in DNA: TGTGCCAGCAGCACCGGGACAGCGTACGAGCAGTACGTC.

V usage is TRBV15 and J usage is TRBJ2-1; 7 bases match TRBD2. The germline V gene has CDR1 LNHNV and CDR2 YYDKDF (reference sequence). V was pared by 0 bases and J by 1 base, with 12 bases of the junction left unmatched. The CDR3 length is 19 residues. CDR3 amino acids: CATSRDRRLALLSYNEQFF. For the CDR3, the DNA is TGTGCCACCAGCAGAGATAGAAGACTAGCCTTACTTTCCTACAATGAGCAGTTCTTC. The entire variable domain, with the rest obtained from reference TRBV15 and TRBJ2-1, is as follows: DAMVIQNPRYQVTQFGKPVTLSCSQTLNHNVMYWYQQKSSQAPKLLFHYYDKDFNNEADTPDNFQSRRPNTSFCFLDIRSPGLGDTAMYLCATSRDRRLALLSYNEQFFGPGTRLTVL.

This chain uses TRBV18 with TRBJ2-1; 9 bases match TRBD2. Germline V gene sequence: CDR1 KGHSH, CDR2 LQKENI. The length of the CDR3 is 19 residues. The V gene end was trimmed by 2 bases and the J gene end by 0 bases; junction bases not matched to a gene: 11. CDR3 loop: CASSPLKTSGPSSYNEQFF. In nucleotides, the CDR3 is TGTGCCAGCTCACCATTAAAAACTAGCGGGCCCTCCTCCTACAATGAGCAGTTCTTC.

The rearrangement uses TRBV4-2 and TRBJ2-1; possibly TRBD2 for D (6 bases). Germline CDR1 LGHNA, CDR2 YNFKEQ. The CDR3 covers 16 residues. Deletions cut 0 bases from V and 6 bases from J, with 15 bases between. This CDR3 reads CASSQEGLATTNEQFF. CDR3 coding DNA: TGTGCCAGCAGCCAAGAGGGCCTAGCGACCACCAATGAGCAGTTCTTC.

The genes are TRBV4-3 and TRBJ2-1; 7 bases are a match to TRBD2. Germline trimming cut 3 bases from V and 8 bases from J; bases unmatched to any gene: 7. The CDR3 is made up of 14 amino acids. Germline V gene lookup returns CDR1 LGHNA and CDR2 YSLEER. The CDR3 protein is CASSQSGGGDEQFF. CDR3 nucleotide sequence: TGCGCCAGCAGCCAGTCGGGAGGTGGGGATGAGCAGTTCTTC.

V usage is TRBV11-3 and J usage is TRBJ1-1; tentative D call: TRBD1 (6 bases). This CDR3 comprises 12 residues. Trimming removed 7 bases from V and 5 bases from J, with 11 bases in between. The germline V gene has CDR1 SGHNT and CDR2 YENEEA. CDR3 bases: TGTGCCAGCACAGGGGCCAAAACTGAAGCTTTCTTT. Amino acids: CASTGAKTEAFF.

This chain joins TRBV6-1 and TRBJ1-2, with D possibly TRBD1 on 6 matching bases. This CDR3 comprises 13 residues. Trimming pared 4 bases from V and 4 bases from J, leaving 10 bases between. Per the germline V gene, CDR1 is MNHNS and CDR2 is SASEGT. The CDR3 region is CASSVQGPYGYTF. Written as DNA, the CDR3 is TGTGCCAGCAGTGTACAGGGTCCCTATGGCTACACCTTC.

The chain uses TRBV4-1 and TRBJ2-2; a possible D gene is TRBD2 (6 bases). This CDR3 is built from 16 residues. Trimming stripped 1 base from V and 1 base from J, with 10 bases between. Germline CDR1 and CDR2: MGHRA and YSYEKL. The CDR3 loop is CASSQVSGLNTGELFF. CDR3 bases: TGCGCCAGCAGCCAAGTCAGCGGGTTGAACACCGGGGAGCTGTTTTTT.

The V gene is TRBV27, the J gene TRBJ1-5; perhaps TRBD1 as D (6 bases). The CDR3 totals 16 residues. Germline values: CDR1 MNHEY, CDR2 SMNVEV (reference sequence). V was cut by 6 bases and J by 0 bases, with 15 bases left in between. DNA of the CDR3: TGTGCCAGCAGAGACCGGGACATTAATAGCAATCAGCCCCAGCATTTT. This codes for CASRDRDINSNQPQHF.

The CDR3 sequence is CASSIPLGQGGETQYF. The CDR3 nucleotides are TGTGCCAGTAGTATTCCCCTTGGACAGGGAGGGGAGACCCAGTACTTC. This sequence joins TRBV19 and TRBJ2-5; maybe TRBD1 (8 bases). The germline V and J ends were trimmed by 3 bases and 5 bases, with 19 bases remaining between them. Germline V lookup: CDR1 LNHDA, CDR2 SQIVND (reference sequence). The CDR3 extends over 16 amino acids.

This sequence joins TRBV19 and TRBJ1-1; a weak D match, TRBD1 (6 bases). CDR1 and CDR2 from the germline V gene are LNHDA and SQIVND (reference sequence). V gave up 4 bases and J gave up 0 bases, with 12 bases separating them. CDR3 length equals 15 residues. CDR3 in DNA: TGTGCCAGTAGTAGTGGACAGAGGATGAACACTGAAGCTTTCTTT. Translating gives CASSSGQRMNTEAFF.

The V and J genes are TRBV18 and TRBJ2-3; D call uncertain. Germline loops: CDR1 KGHSH, CDR2 LQKENI. CDR3 size: 16 residues. The V end was cut by 3 bases, the J end by 0 bases, with 13 bases between. This CDR3 is CASSPPGGSSTDTQYF. CDR3 nucleotide sequence: TGTGCCAGCTCACCCCCCGGCGGTTCTAGCACAGATACGCAGTATTTT.

This chain links TRBV7-9 with TRBJ1-1; D might be TRBD1 (6 bases). Germline V gives CDR1 SEHNR, CDR2 FQNEAQ (reference sequence). V gave up 5 bases and J gave up 0 bases, with 10 bases separating them. The CDR3 is 14 amino acids. CDR3 residues: CASSPRGMNTEAFF. The CDR3 nucleotides read TGTGCCAGCAGCCCCAGGGGAATGAACACTGAAGCTTTCTTT.

The gene calls are TRBV3-1 (or the pseudogene TRBV3-2) and TRBJ1-2; TRBD1 is a possible D gene (5 bases). Between the trimmed V and J ends, which lost 0 bases and 7 bases, there was a span of 21 bases. This CDR3 spans 17 amino acids. CDR1 is LGHDT and CDR2 is YNNKEL in the germline V gene (reference sequence). The CDR3 loop reads CASSQEITLGQGGGYTF. CDR3 DNA sequence: TGTGCCAGCAGCCAAGAAATCACCTTGGGCCAGGGTGGTGGCTACACCTTC.

This sequence joins TRBV18 and TRBJ2-3, with 14 bases that match TRBD2. Germline V gene lookup returns CDR1 KGHSH and CDR2 LQKENI. J gave up 1 base and V 1 base, and 7 bases lay outside the gene matches. The CDR3 totals 19 residues. The CDR3 loop is CASSPLGLAGVFGTDTQYF. For the CDR3, the DNA is TGTGCCAGCTCACCACTGGGACTAGCGGGAGTCTTCGGCACAGATACGCAGTATTTT.

The chain is built from TRBV6-5 and TRBJ1-2; 9 nucleotides match TRBD1. CDR1 is MNHEY and CDR2 is SVGAGI in the germline V gene. With V trimmed by 6 bases and J by 8 bases, 10 bases remained unmatched. The CDR3 has 14 amino acids. The CDR3 DNA follows: TGTGCCAGCAGGGGGACAGGGTGGGTTGAAGGCTACACCTTC. Protein sequence: CASRGTGWVEGYTF.

The genes are TRBV11-2 and TRBJ2-1; D perhaps matches TRBD2 (6 bases). Trimming took 0 bases from V and 5 from J, leaving 14 bases between them. CDR3 length equals 16 residues. Germline-derived CDR1 and CDR2 are SGHAT and FQNNGV. The CDR3, as DNA: TGTGCCAGCAGCTTAGAAACGGGAGAGGGCCACAATGAGCAGTTCTTC. Protein sequence: CASSLETGEGHNEQFF.

V and J are TRBV5-4 and TRBJ2-7, with TRBD1 matching 8 bases. Unmatched junction bases numbered 7, after V lost 5 bases and J lost 3 bases. The CDR3 totals 14 residues. The V gene's germline CDR1 is SGHNT and CDR2 YYREEE (reference sequence). CDR3 region: CASSYDRGDYEQYV. CDR3 sequence (DNA): TGTGCCAGCAGTTACGACAGGGGCGACTACGAGCAGTACGTC.

This rearrangement joins TRBV27 to TRBJ2-1; D is perhaps TRBD1 (7 bases). The germline V gene encodes CDR1 MNHEY and CDR2 SMNVEV (reference sequence). The CDR3 covers 16 residues. The V end lost 6 bases, the J end lost 0 bases, and 15 bases lay between the germline ends. The DNA of the CDR3 is TGTGCCAGCAGACGGGCCAGGGGGGACTCCTACAATGAGCAGTTCTTC. It is translated as CASRRARGDSYNEQFF.

This chain links TRBV19 with TRBJ2-1; D is perhaps TRBD2 (5 bases). Germline CDR1 LNHDA, CDR2 SQIVND (reference sequence). This CDR3 is 14 amino acids long. Between the trimmed V and J ends, which lost 5 bases and 4 bases, there was a span of 12 bases. The CDR3 here is CASSAHSAYNEQFF. The CDR3 bases are TGTGCCAGTAGTGCCCATAGCGCATACAATGAGCAGTTCTTC.

The chain combines TRBV3-1 (or the pseudogene TRBV3-2) with TRBJ1-1; weak D call: TRBD1 (6 bases). Germline V lookup: CDR1 LGHDT, CDR2 YNNKEL (reference sequence). The CDR3 is 14 residues long. The V gene lost 4 bases and the J gene lost 0 bases, with 9 bases spanning the gap. CDR3 DNA: TGTGCCAGCAGCCTGACAGGTTTGAACACTGAAGCTTTCTTT. This sequence encodes CASSLTGLNTEAFF.